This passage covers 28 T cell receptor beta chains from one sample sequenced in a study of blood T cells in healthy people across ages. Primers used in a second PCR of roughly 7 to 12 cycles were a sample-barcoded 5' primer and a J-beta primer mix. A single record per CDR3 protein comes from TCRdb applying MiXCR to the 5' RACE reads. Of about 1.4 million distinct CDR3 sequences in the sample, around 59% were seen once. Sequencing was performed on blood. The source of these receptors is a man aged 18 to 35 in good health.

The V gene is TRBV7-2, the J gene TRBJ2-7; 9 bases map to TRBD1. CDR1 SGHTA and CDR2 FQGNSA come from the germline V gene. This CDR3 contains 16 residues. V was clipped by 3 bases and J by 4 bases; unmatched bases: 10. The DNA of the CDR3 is TGTGCCAGCAGCTTCCAAGCGGGGACAGGGCGTTACGAGCAGTACTTC. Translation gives CASSFQAGTGRYEQYF.

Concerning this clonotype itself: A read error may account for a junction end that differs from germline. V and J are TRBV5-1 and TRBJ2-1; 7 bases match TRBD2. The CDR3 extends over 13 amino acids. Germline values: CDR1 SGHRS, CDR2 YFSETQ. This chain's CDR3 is CASVLAENNEKFF. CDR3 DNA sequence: TGCGCCAGCGTCCTAGCGGAGAACAATGAGAAGTTCTTC.

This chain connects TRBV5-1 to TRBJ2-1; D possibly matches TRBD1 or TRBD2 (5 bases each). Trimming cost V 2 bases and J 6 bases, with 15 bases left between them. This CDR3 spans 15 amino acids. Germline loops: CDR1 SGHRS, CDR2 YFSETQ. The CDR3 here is CASSFPRGGSNEQFF. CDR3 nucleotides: TGCGCCAGCAGCTTCCCCCGGGGCGGGTCCAATGAGCAGTTCTTC.

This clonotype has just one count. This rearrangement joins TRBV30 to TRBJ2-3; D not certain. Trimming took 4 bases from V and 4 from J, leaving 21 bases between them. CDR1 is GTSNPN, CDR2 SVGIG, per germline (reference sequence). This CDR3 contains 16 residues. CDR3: CAWIDTLRQTADTQYF. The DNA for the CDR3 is TGTGCCTGGATTGATACCCTACGCCAGACCGCAGATACGCAGTATTTT.

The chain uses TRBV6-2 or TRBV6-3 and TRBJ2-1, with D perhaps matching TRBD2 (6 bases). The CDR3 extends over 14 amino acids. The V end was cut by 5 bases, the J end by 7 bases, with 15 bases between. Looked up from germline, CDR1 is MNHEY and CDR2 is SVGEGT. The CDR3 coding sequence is TGTGCCAGCAGTACGTTGGGGGGTATAAATGAGCAGTTCTTC. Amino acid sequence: CASSTLGGINEQFF.

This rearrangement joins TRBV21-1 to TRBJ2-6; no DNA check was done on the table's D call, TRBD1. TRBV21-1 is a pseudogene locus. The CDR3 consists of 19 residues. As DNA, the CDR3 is TGTGCCAGCAGCGAAGGTAGCGGGACAGTTCCATCTGGGGCCAACGTCCTGACTTTC. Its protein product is CASSEGSGTVPSGANVLTF.

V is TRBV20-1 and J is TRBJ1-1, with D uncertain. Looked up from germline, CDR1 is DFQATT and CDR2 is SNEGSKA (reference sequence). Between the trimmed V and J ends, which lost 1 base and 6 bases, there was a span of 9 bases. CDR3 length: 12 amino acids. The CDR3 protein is CSARGTHPEAFF. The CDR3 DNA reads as TGCAGTGCTAGAGGGACGCATCCTGAAGCTTTCTTT.

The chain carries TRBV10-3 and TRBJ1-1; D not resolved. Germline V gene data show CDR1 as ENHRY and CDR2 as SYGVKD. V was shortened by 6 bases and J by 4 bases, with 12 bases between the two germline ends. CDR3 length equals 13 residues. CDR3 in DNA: TGTGCCATCAGGACCCCCGGGATCACTGAAGCTTTCTTT. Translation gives CAIRTPGITEAFF.

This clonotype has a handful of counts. The chain's CDR3 is CASSLIAGSEQYF. The CDR3 bases are TGTGCCAGCAGCTTGATAGCAGGTTCCGAGCAGTACTTC. The rearrangement joins TRBV5-6 to TRBJ2-7; D is undetermined. CDR1 and CDR2 from the germline V gene are SGHDT and YYEEEE. The V gene lost 1 base and the J gene lost 6 bases, with 11 bases spanning the gap. There are 13 residues in the CDR3.

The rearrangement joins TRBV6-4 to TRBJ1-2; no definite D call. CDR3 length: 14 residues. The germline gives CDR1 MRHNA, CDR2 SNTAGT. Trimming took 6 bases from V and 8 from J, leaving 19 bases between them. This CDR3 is CASSSDRRIGGYTF. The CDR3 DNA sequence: TGTGCCAGCAGCAGTGACCGCCGGATCGGGGGCTACACCTTC.

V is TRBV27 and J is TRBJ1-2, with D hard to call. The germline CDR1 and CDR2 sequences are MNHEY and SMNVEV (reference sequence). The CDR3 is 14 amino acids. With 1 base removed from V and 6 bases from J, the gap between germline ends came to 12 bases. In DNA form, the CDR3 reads TGTGCCAGCAGTTTATTGCCCAGAGGAGATGGCTACACCTTC. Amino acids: CASSLLPRGDGYTF.

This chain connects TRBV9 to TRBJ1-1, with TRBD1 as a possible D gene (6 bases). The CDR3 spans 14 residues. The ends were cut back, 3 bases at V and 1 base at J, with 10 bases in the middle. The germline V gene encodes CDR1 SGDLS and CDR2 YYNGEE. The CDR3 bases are TGTGCCAGCAGCGCCCAGACAGGGAACACTGAAGCTTTCTTT. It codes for CASSAQTGNTEAFF.

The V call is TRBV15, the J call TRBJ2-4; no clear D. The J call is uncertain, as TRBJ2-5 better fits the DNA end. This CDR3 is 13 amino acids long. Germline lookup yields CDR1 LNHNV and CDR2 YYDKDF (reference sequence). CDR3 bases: TGTGCCACCAGCGTAGGCAGGCAAGAGACCCAGTACTTC. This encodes CATSVGRQETQYF.

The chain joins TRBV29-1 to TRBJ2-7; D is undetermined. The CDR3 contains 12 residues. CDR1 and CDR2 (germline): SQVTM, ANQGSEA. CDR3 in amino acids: CSAWEHSYEQYF. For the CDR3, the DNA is TGCAGTGCCTGGGAACACTCCTACGAGCAGTACTTC.

The CDR3 region is CASSPLEPGRGTQYF. The CDR3 DNA is TGCGCCAGCAGCCCCCTCGAACCGGGTAGAGGGACCCAGTACTTC. The V and J genes are TRBV5-1 and TRBJ2-5; unclear D gene. CDR1 is SGHRS, CDR2 YFSETQ, per germline. V lost 4 bases and J lost 7, with 20 bases in between. The CDR3 length is 15 residues.

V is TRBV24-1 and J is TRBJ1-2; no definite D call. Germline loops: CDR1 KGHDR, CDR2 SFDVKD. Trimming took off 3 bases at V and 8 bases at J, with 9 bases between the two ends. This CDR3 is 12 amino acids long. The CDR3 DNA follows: TGTGCCACCAGTGATCCAGGAAGAGGCTACACCTTC. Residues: CATSDPGRGYTF.

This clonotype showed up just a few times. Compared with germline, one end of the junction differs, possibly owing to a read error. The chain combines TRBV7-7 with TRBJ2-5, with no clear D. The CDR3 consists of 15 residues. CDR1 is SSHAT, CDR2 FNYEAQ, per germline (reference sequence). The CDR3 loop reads CASSPDWVLQETQYF. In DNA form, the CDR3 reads TGTGCTAGCAGCCCAGATTGGGTTCTCCAAGAGACCCAGTACTTC.

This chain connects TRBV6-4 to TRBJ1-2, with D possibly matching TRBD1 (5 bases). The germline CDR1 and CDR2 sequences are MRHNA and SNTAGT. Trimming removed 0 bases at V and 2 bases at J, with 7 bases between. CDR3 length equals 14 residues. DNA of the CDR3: TGTGCCAGCAGTGACTCTCCAGGGAACTATGGCTACACCTTC. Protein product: CASSDSPGNYGYTF.

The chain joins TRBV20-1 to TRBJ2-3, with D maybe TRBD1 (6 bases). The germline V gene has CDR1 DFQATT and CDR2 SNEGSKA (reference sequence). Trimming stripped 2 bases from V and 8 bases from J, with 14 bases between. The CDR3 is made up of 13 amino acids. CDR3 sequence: CSARSWNRVTQYF. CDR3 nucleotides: TGCAGTGCTAGATCGTGGAACAGGGTTACGCAGTATTTT.

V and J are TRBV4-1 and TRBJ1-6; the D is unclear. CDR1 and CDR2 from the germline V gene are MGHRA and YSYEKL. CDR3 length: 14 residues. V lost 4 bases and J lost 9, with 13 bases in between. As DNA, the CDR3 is TGCGCCAGCAGCCCTGCCCTTGACCCTTCACCCCTCCACTTT. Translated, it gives CASSPALDPSPLHF.

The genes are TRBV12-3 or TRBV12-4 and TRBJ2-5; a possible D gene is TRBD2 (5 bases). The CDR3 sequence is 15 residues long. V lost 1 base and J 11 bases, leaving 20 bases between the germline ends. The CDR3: CASSLGHPGSNEQYF. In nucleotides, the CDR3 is TGTGCCAGCAGTTTAGGACACCCGGGGAGCAATGAGCAGTACTTC.

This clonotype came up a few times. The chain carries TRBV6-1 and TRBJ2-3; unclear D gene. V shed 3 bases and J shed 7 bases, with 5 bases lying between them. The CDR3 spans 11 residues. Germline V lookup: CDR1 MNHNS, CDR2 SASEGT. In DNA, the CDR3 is TGTGCCAGCAGTGAGATATATACGCAGTATTTT. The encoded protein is CASSEIYTQYF.

In nucleotides, the CDR3 is TGTGCCAGCAGCCCAGCCGGGGGGCGCAGGGGAAATTCACCCCTCCACTTT. Translated: CASSPAGGRRGNSPLHF. The chain is built from TRBV7-2 and TRBJ1-6; perhaps TRBD1 as D (6 bases). CDR3 size: 17 residues. Germline CDR1 is SGHTA and CDR2 is FQGNSA. Between the trimmed V and J ends, which lost 5 bases and 7 bases, there was a span of 21 bases.

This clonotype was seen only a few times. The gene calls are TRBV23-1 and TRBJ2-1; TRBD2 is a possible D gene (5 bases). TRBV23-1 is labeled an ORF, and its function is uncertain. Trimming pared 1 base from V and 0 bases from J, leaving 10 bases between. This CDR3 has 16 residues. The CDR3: CASSQWVGSSYNEQFF. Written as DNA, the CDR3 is TGCGCCAGCAGTCAATGGGTGGGGAGCTCCTACAATGAGCAGTTCTTC.

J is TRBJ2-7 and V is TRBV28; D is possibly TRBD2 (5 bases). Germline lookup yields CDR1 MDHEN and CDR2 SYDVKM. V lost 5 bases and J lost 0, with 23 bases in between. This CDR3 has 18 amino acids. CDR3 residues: CASSAPGISGGVSYEQYF. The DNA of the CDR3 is TGTGCCAGCAGTGCCCCGGGGATCTCCGGTGGGGTCTCCTACGAGCAGTACTTC.

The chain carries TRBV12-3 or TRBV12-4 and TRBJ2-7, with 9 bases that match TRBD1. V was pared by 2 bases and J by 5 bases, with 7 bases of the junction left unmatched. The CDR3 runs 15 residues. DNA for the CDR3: TGTGCCAGCAGTTTAATCCGGGACAGGGCTGACGAGCAGTACTTC. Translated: CASSLIRDRADEQYF.

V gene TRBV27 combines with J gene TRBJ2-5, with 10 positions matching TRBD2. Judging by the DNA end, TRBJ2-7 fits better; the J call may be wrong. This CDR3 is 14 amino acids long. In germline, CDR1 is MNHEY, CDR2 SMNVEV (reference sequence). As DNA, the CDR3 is TGTGCCAGCAGTATAGCGGGAGGCAACTACGAGCAGTACTTC. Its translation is CASSIAGGNYEQYF.

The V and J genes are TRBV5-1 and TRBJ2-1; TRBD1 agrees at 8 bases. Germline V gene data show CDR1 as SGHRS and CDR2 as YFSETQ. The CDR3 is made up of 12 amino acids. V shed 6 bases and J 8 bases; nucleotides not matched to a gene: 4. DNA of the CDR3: TGCGCCAGCAAGGAACAGGGGGATGAGCAGTTCTTC. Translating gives CASKEQGDEQFF.